The subject of this entry is one TCR beta chain. Amplification used 60 Vbeta primers and 13 Jbeta primers. Clones were sequenced by immunoSEQ multiplex PCR, and TCRdb holds only the in-frame ones, with some missing. The data hold approximately 140,000 clones, with about 60% observed a single time. CDR3 length equals 16 residues. After removal of 0 bases from V and 6 bases from J, the junction contained 8 bases not matched to a gene. Germline lookup yields CDR1 SGHTA and CDR2 FQGNSA. This entry belongs to a study of cytomegalovirus exposure and HLA in healthy donors. The chain has TRBV7-2 and TRBJ2-3; 8 positions match TRBD2. The specimen was PBMCs. The sequence was obtained from a woman aged 60-70 years in good health and CMV-seropositive. As DNA, the CDR3 is TGTGCCAGCAGCTTAGCGCCAAGAGCGGGAGCTGATACGCAGTATTTT. It translates to CASSLAPRAGADTQYF.